This paragraph covers one T cell receptor beta chain sequence. Its antigen target is currently unknown. No base qualities exist here, and no much larger clone lies one base off it. These data belong to a study of blood T cell repertoires in COVID-19 (dated by TCRdb to the early 2020s). Regarding the complete study: Collaborator samples came from the United States, Italy and Spain and covered acute and convalescent phases of COVID-19. The material from the prospective study consisted of cDNA or gDNA derived from T cells, B-cell-depleted T cells, or PBMCs. HLA class I and class II types, where available, came from metadata supplied by the sample provider rather than from assay-based typing. Samples came from the ongoing ImmuneRACE study (first 160 participants) plus 1,254 subjects from 6 global collaborators. The sample metadata nearly always contained a de-identified subject ID, COVID-19 status, age in years and sex. Subjects who had been exposed to COVID-19, were actively infected with it, or had recovered from it provided the deeply sampled blood TCRbeta repertoires that made up the dataset. A freely available public database, intended as a resource for researchers studying the immune response to SARS-CoV-2, is where the repertoires were released. Results the study describes overall, beyond this receptor: Clinical and demographic metadata were provided uncurated, with the amount varying by source and participant.

The immunoSEQ Assay, a bias-controlled multiplex PCR, was used to amplify TCRbeta CDR3 regions from genomic DNA. The original methods were these. Nucleated cell counts per sample were estimated from amplification of reference gene primers within the assay. Sequence reads were collapsed and filtered to measure the absolute abundance of every unique TCRbeta CDR3 rearrangement. For each sample, productive Simpson clonality was calculated by taking the square root of Simpson's diversity index across productive rearrangements. Here the immuneACCESS table is served through TCRdb, limited to in-frame sequences with V and J called. Missing clones are a known gap in these copies; in checked studies unresolved V genes cover under half, and the rest lacks a known reason. D and trimming were read from the DNA, whereas the V and J calls and clone size are those reported in that table. Counted in this sample were 150,000 to 200,000 clones; 70% to 85% of them appeared once. Roughly 5% of the sample belongs to the ten largest clones.

The CDR3 runs 19 residues from the cysteine to the phenylalanine. The entry retains the CDR3 DNA only, 57 bases that are in frame from base 1. The germline V gene (reference sequence) specifies MNHEY as CDR1 and SMNVEV as CDR2. The germline V and J ends show losses of 5 bases and 2 bases respectively, and no gene match explains 15 bases of the junction. Whole blood was collected in K2EDTA tubes by collaborating institutions according to the institutions' own protocols. For TCRbeta analysis, collaborators shipped samples in one of three forms: frozen whole blood, isolated PBMCs, or DNA extracted from either of those sample types.

The sequenced sample was peripheral blood. This chain is built from TRBV27 and TRBJ2-6; a stretch of 7 junction bases matches TRBD2. The TCR was taken from a woman aged 30 to 39 with acute or convalescent COVID-19. CDR3 loop: CASSRVLGGLRPGANVLTF. The DNA is as follows: TGTGCCAGCAGTCGTGTTTTGGGGGGGTTGCGTCCTGGGGCCAACGTCCTGACTTTC.